This TCR beta chain was retrieved from a study of low-dose radiotherapy and immunotherapy resistance in tumors. The TCRs were subjected to amplification over approximately 20 PCR cycles employing a constant-region primer in conjunction with a V-primer adapter. Using its own MiXCR run on the reads, TCRdb lists one record per CDR3 protein. The repertoire holds approximately 47,000 distinct CDR3 sequences, with 10% to 15% as singletons. The CDR3 sequence is 12 residues long. Trimming at V came to 6 bases and at J to 9 bases, leaving 5 bases not matched to a gene. Germline lookup yields CDR1 SGHDT and CDR2 YYEEEE. Relative to its sample, this clonotype is medium-sized (0.01 to 0.1%). Specified time point: before trial treatment.

This receptor was obtained from a female donor with ovarian cancer. Sequenced material: PBMCs, taken before treatment. The rearrangement uses TRBV5-6 and TRBJ2-1; 8 nucleotides align to TRBD2. CDR3 sequence (DNA): TGTGCCAGCACCCCGGGGGGGAGTGAGCAGTTCTTC. Translated, it gives CASTPGGSEQFF.